The 21 T cell receptor beta chains below were found in one sample sequenced in a study of breast tumors, draining lymph nodes, adjacent tissues. TCRdb redid the calling of the multiplex PCR reads with MiXCR, one entry per CDR3 protein. The sample contains about 180,000 distinct CDR3 sequences, 30% to 35% of which appear only once. Samples came from axillary lymph nodes draining the breast cancer. What was sequenced was axillary lymph node tissue. Source of these receptors: a female donor with breast cancer. Some clones in this sample may be carry-over from other donors' samples.

The chain employs TRBV7-2 and TRBJ1-4, with TRBD1 matching over 7 bases. The CDR3 spans 18 residues. Germline V gene lookup returns CDR1 SGHTA and CDR2 FQGNSA. J gave up 5 bases and V 5 bases, and 17 bases lay outside the gene matches. DNA of the CDR3: TGTGCCAGCAGCCCTGGTAGGGGGCGGGGGGCTCCAAATGAAAAACTGTTTTTT. This encodes CASSPGRGRGAPNEKLFF.

The chain employs TRBV20-1 and TRBJ1-4; 8 positions agree with TRBD1. The germline V gene encodes CDR1 DFQATT and CDR2 SNEGSKA (reference sequence). The CDR3 is made up of 17 amino acids. V dropped 6 bases and J dropped 3; count of bases not matched to a gene: 15. The CDR3 coding sequence is TGCAGTGCCTTTAAGACAGGGGAAGGGTGGTCTAATGAAAAACTGTTTTTT. Its translation is CSAFKTGEGWSNEKLFF.

This clonotype was seen repeatedly, ten times or more. This sequence joins TRBV12-3 or TRBV12-4 and TRBJ2-3; D might be TRBD1 or TRBD2, each matching 6 bases. The CDR3 is 16 amino acids. V lost 4 bases to trimming and J lost 3 bases, with 17 bases between them. The CDR3 DNA reads as TGTGCCAGCAGTTACGGTACGGGGGCCTGGACAGATACGCAGTATTTT. This codes for CASSYGTGAWTDTQYF.

In its sample, this clonotype was seen many times. V gene TRBV7-9 combines with J gene TRBJ1-2; D not certain. Germline CDR1 is SEHNR and CDR2 is FQNEAQ (reference sequence). The V end lost 6 bases, the J end lost 4 bases, and 15 bases lay between the germline ends. The CDR3 has 14 residues. The CDR3 loop reads CASRHEAGSYGYTF. CDR3 in DNA: TGTGCCAGCAGACATGAAGCGGGGAGCTATGGCTACACCTTC.

This clonotype was detected ten times or more. V gene TRBV19 combines with J gene TRBJ2-3; D is undetermined. This CDR3 region has 13 residues. With 6 bases removed from V and 2 bases from J, the gap between germline ends came to 9 bases. The germline gives CDR1 LNHDA, CDR2 SQIVND (reference sequence). CDR3 sequence reads: CASSEPFTDTQYF. CDR3 sequence (DNA): TGTGCCAGTAGCGAGCCTTTCACAGATACGCAGTATTTT.

This clonotype came up once. The chain combines TRBV6-2 or TRBV6-3 with TRBJ1-2, with TRBD1 matching over 8 bases. The CDR3 covers 14 residues. V was pared by 6 bases and J by 5 bases, with 8 bases of the junction left unmatched. Germline values: CDR1 MNHEY, CDR2 SVGEGT. CDR3 amino acids: CASSLQRTGYGYTF. The CDR3 nucleotides are TGTGCCAGCAGCCTCCAAAGGACAGGGTATGGCTACACCTTC.

This clonotype showed up just a few times. The junction differs from germline at one of its ends, possibly a read error. The chain couples TRBV5-4 to TRBJ1-6, with D maybe TRBD1 (6 bases). This CDR3 is 17 amino acids long. Germline-derived CDR1 and CDR2 are SGHNT and YYREEE (reference sequence). CDR3 loop: CASTLGGISSYNSPLYF. The CDR3 region has the DNA TGTGCCAGCACCCTTGGGGGCATAAGCTCCTATAATTCACCCCTCTACTTT.

This clonotype showed up many times. An end of the junction does not agree with germline; a read error may underlie this. V gene TRBV12-3 or TRBV12-4 combines with J gene TRBJ2-5; D possibly uses TRBD1 or TRBD2 (5 bases each). The tail of the sequence fits TRBJ2-3 better, so the J call may be wrong. The CDR3 totals 13 residues. The CDR3 DNA follows: TGCGCCAGCAGCCCGGGACCGCGTGAGACGCAGTATTTT. It specifies CASSPGPRETQYF.

The chain couples TRBV7-9 to TRBJ2-7, with 9 positions matching TRBD1. The germline gives CDR1 SEHNR, CDR2 FQNEAQ (reference sequence). The CDR3 covers 17 residues. Trimming cost V 1 base and J 3 bases; bases outside gene matches: 10. The CDR3 nucleotides read TGTGCCAGCAGCTTAGTAGGACAGGGGACTGAAAACTACGAGCAGTACTTC. Encoded protein: CASSLVGQGTENYEQYF.

The chain joins TRBV20-1 to TRBJ2-7; 15 positions agree with TRBD2. The CDR3 totals 17 residues. From germline, CDR1 is DFQATT and CDR2 SNEGSKA (reference sequence). Trimming at V came to 0 bases and at J to 3 bases, leaving 6 bases not matched to a gene. The CDR3 coding sequence is TGCAGTGCTAGAGATGTCGGACTAGCGGGGGGGAGCTACGAGCAGTACTTC. Protein sequence: CSARDVGLAGGSYEQYF.

Turning to this clonotype: One base away lies a much larger clone, so this may be a sequencing read error. This sequence joins TRBV30 and TRBJ1-3; D is perhaps TRBD1 (6 bases). CDR3 length: 14 residues. Germline V gives CDR1 GTSNPN, CDR2 SVGIG (reference sequence). With 2 bases removed from V and 8 bases from J, the gap between germline ends came to 16 bases. The CDR3 loop reads CAWSMNREVHTIYF. As DNA, the CDR3 is TGTGCCTGGAGTATGAACAGGGAGGTGCACACCATATATTTT.

This clonotype is a singleton in its sample. The chain is built from TRBV11-2 and TRBJ1-3; possibly TRBD1 for D (5 bases). The CDR3 has 13 residues. CDR1 is SGHAT, CDR2 FQNNGV, per germline. V lost 2 bases and J 7 bases, leaving 9 bases between the germline ends. CDR3 coding DNA: TGTGCCAGCAGCTTATACGAGGGGAACACCATATATTTT. Translated, it gives CASSLYEGNTIYF.

This clonotype was seen repeatedly, ten times or more. CDR3 in amino acids: CAISRGSYNEQFF. As DNA, the CDR3 is TGTGCCATCAGCAGGGGGTCCTACAATGAGCAGTTCTTC. The chain carries TRBV10-3 and TRBJ2-1; 7 bases align to TRBD1. This CDR3 region has 13 residues. V was pared by 6 bases and J by 1 base, with 0 bases of the junction left unmatched. Germline V gene sequence: CDR1 ENHRY, CDR2 SYGVKD.

This clonotype has at least ten counts. V and J are TRBV6-6 and TRBJ1-5; D remains ambiguous. V was clipped by 0 bases and J by 0 bases, with 9 bases between them. The CDR3 sequence is 16 residues long. In germline, CDR1 is MNHNY, CDR2 SVGAGI (reference sequence). The DNA for the CDR3 is TGTGCCAGCAGTTACTCTTTGGCTTATAGCAATCAGCCCCAGCATTTT. Its translation: CASSYSLAYSNQPQHF.

This clonotype was seen a handful of times. V gene TRBV12-3 or TRBV12-4 combines with J gene TRBJ1-5; D gene unclear. V lost 3 bases and J lost 0, with 15 bases in between. CDR3 size: 17 residues. CDR3 in DNA: TGTGCCAGCAGTTTCTTATGGTCAGATTTTAGCAATCAGCCCCAGCATTTT. As protein: CASSFLWSDFSNQPQHF.

The chain couples TRBV2 to TRBJ1-5, with TRBD1 matching 10 bases. V dropped 6 bases and J dropped 11; count of bases not matched to a gene: 7. The germline CDR1 and CDR2 sequences are SNHLY and FYNNEI. The CDR3 has 13 residues. Here the CDR3 DNA reads TGTGCCAGCAGGGGACAGGGGCCGAGGACCCAGCATTTT. Its translation: CASRGQGPRTQHF.

This clonotype was picked up many times. V is TRBV5-6 and J is TRBJ1-6, with D hard to call. Germline V gene sequence: CDR1 SGHDT, CDR2 YYEEEE. Deletions cut 3 bases from V and 8 bases from J, with 9 bases between. The CDR3 sequence is 13 residues long. The CDR3 reads CASSSPRDSPLHF. The CDR3 coding sequence is TGTGCCAGCAGCTCCCCCCGGGATTCACCCCTCCACTTT.

Ten or more counts support this clonotype. This rearrangement joins TRBV7-6 to TRBJ2-1, with D perhaps assigned TRBD1 or TRBD2 (5 bases each). V lost 5 bases and J lost 10, with 12 bases in between. The CDR3 runs to 12 residues. The germline V gene has CDR1 SGHVS and CDR2 FNYEAQ. The CDR3 DNA reads TGTGCCAGCAGCGTCGCCGGGACCGAGCAGTTCTTC. This translates into CASSVAGTEQFF.

The chain carries TRBV9 and TRBJ1-2; possibly TRBD1 for D (5 bases). V lost 1 base and J lost 4, with 14 bases in between. The CDR3 covers 15 residues. In germline, CDR1 is SGDLS, CDR2 YYNGEE. Here the CDR3 reads CASSVSGTEIYGYTF. The CDR3 bases are TGTGCCAGCAGCGTAAGCGGGACGGAAATCTATGGCTACACCTTC.

The table lists this clonotype with many counts. The rearrangement links TRBV4-2 to TRBJ2-2, with 9 bases fitting TRBD2. V shed 1 base, J shed 6 bases, and the junction held 12 bases outside the gene matches. This CDR3 is 18 amino acids long. Germline V lookup: CDR1 LGHNA, CDR2 YNFKEQ. The CDR3 DNA follows: TGTGCCAGCAGCCAAGTGCCTCCCACCGCGGGGGGGGCCGGGGAGCTGTTTTTT. Translation gives CASSQVPPTAGGAGELFF.

V is TRBV10-1 and J is TRBJ1-4; TRBD1 matches 10 bases. The germline CDR1 and CDR2 sequences are WNHNN and SYGVQD (reference sequence). The CDR3 is 15 residues long. The trim removed 7 bases at V and 7 bases at J, leaving 9 bases unmatched. The CDR3 sequence: CASTRLGQGGEKLFF. The CDR3 DNA reads TGCGCCAGCACTAGACTCGGACAGGGGGGTGAAAAACTGTTTTTT.